One and the same sample provided the 10 T cell receptor beta chains below, sequenced in a study of cytomegalovirus exposure and HLA in healthy donors (TCRdb year 2017). The library relied on the immunoSEQ multiplex PCR assay. As stored in TCRdb, this immuneACCESS dataset retains in-frame rearrangements with V and J assigned. A fraction of the clones does not appear; measured against another copy, unresolved V genes explain less than half of the discrepancy, and the remainder lacks a known reason. In this sample the table shows about 330,000 clones, roughly 90% of which occur a single time. The top ten constitute 1.2% of the sample. The sequencing sample was made of PBMCs. The origin of the receptors is a woman aged 25 to 39 in good health and CMV-seropositive.

The rearrangement uses TRBV2 and TRBJ1-1, with D perhaps matching TRBD1 (5 bases). Trimming removed 7 bases from V and 4 bases from J, with 7 bases in between. This CDR3 is built from 11 residues. The germline gives CDR1 SNHLY, CDR2 FYNNEI. The CDR3 spells CASITGTEAFF. DNA of the CDR3: TGTGCCAGCATTACAGGCACTGAAGCTTTCTTT.

Here the CDR3 reads CASSPEGTVPGTQYF. CDR3 bases: TGCGCCAGCAGCCCGGAAGGGACAGTCCCAGGGACCCAGTACTTC. The chain links TRBV5-1 to TRBJ2-5; 7 positions agree with TRBD1. V trimming: 4 bases; J trimming: 7 bases; junction bases outside the gene matches: 13. The CDR3 is 15 residues long. The germline V gene encodes CDR1 SGHRS and CDR2 YFSETQ.

J is TRBJ2-3 and V is TRBV27, with D tentatively TRBD1 or TRBD2 (5 bases each). The CDR3 contains 14 residues. Germline V CDR1 and CDR2: MNHEY, SMNVEV (reference sequence). The CDR3 DNA is TGTGCATTCGCCGGGACCTCTAGCACAGATACGCAGTATTTT. Its protein product is CAFAGTSSTDTQYF.

This clone appeared a single time. V and J are TRBV5-4 and TRBJ2-5; D may match TRBD1 or TRBD2 (6 bases each). The CDR3 consists of 15 residues. The V gene's germline CDR1 is SGHNT and CDR2 YYREEE (reference sequence). With 0 bases removed from V and 5 bases from J, the gap between germline ends came to 14 bases. The CDR3: CASSLGGAGLETQYF. In DNA form, the CDR3 reads TGTGCCAGCAGCTTGGGGGGGGCCGGGCTTGAGACCCAGTACTTC.

This clone was recorded a few times. V usage is TRBV19 and J usage is TRBJ2-5; weak D call: TRBD2 (7 bases). Trimming took off 9 bases at V and 2 bases at J, with 10 bases between the two ends. The CDR3 loop spans 12 amino acids. Germline values: CDR1 LNHDA, CDR2 SQIVND (reference sequence). The CDR3 DNA reads TGTGCCAGCGGGGGGCTTCAAGAGACCCAGTACTTC. Its protein is CASGGLQETQYF.

V and J are TRBV29-1 and TRBJ2-7; 10 bases are a match to TRBD1. J lost 6 bases, V lost 7 bases, and 6 bases had no gene match. Germline V gene lookup returns CDR1 SQVTM and CDR2 ANQGSEA. CDR3 length: 12 amino acids. The CDR3 DNA reads as TGCAGCGCTGCCGGGACAGGGGTCGAGCAGTACTTC. Protein: CSAAGTGVEQYF.

The V gene is TRBV27, the J gene TRBJ1-3; D call uncertain. The CDR3 has 13 residues. Germline CDR1 reads MNHEY; CDR2 reads SMNVEV (reference sequence). V was clipped by 6 bases and J by 0 bases, with 6 bases between them. The CDR3 spells CASRSGSGNTIYF. CDR3 sequence (DNA): TGTGCCAGCAGGTCCGGCTCTGGAAACACCATATATTTT.

A single count supports this clone. This CDR3 is CASSLVRVTEAFF. CDR3 DNA sequence: TGTGCCAGCAGCTTGGTCAGGGTCACTGAAGCTTTCTTT. The chain joins TRBV5-8 to TRBJ1-1, with TRBD1 as a possible D gene (5 bases). With 0 bases removed from V and 4 bases from J, the gap between germline ends came to 7 bases. This CDR3 contains 13 residues. Germline assignment: CDR1 SGHTS and CDR2 YDEGEE.

The chain links TRBV12-5 to TRBJ2-7; D gene ambiguous. Germline-derived CDR1 and CDR2 are LGHNT and FRNRAP. This CDR3 is built from 11 residues. V was trimmed by 7 bases and J by 4 bases, leaving 8 bases between them. This chain's CDR3 is CASVGGYEQYF. For the CDR3, the DNA is TGTGCTAGTGTCGGTGGATACGAGCAGTACTTC.

The table lists this clone with a count of one. The J gene is TRBJ2-2, the V gene TRBV19; perhaps TRBD2 as D (6 bases). CDR1 LNHDA and CDR2 SQIVND come from the germline V gene (reference sequence). This CDR3 has 16 residues. Trimming removed 5 bases from V and 1 base from J, with 14 bases in between. CDR3 DNA sequence: TGTGCCAGTAGTTTCCTCCGGGGGAGGAACACCGGGGAGCTGTTTTTT. This translates into CASSFLRGRNTGELFF.